The present T cell receptor beta chain was sequenced within a study of monozygotic twins with inflammatory bowel disease. Study observations and caveats: No separation of different T cell subtypes was possible. Reduced clonotype sharing with other individuals was observed in IBD patients relative to healthy twins, especially with disease activity.

Researchers used template switching to add UMIs featuring a 6-nucleotide sample barcode. TCRdb reworked the 5' RACE reads into one entry per CDR3 protein, no DNA. The repertoire table contains 150,000 or so distinct CDR3 sequences. The draw for each donor consisted of a single 2.5 ml blood sample. The CDR3 contains 17 residues. With respect to this clonotype: The antigen remains unidentified.

The J gene is TRBJ2-7, the V gene TRBV21-1; TCRdb indicates TRBD2, and absent DNA this call remains unverified. TRBV21-1 is flagged as a pseudogene. The source of this sequence is a human donor with ulcerative colitis or Crohn's disease, or a healthy co-twin of an affected twin (not recorded which). The sample was blood. The CDR3 protein is CASSPRPSGSKTYEQYF.